This T cell receptor (beta chain) was identified in a study of graft-versus-host responses after intestinal transplantation. Study-level background: Transplantation in recipients was multivisceral, liver-intestinal, or isolated intestinal. Every transplant recipient was induced with anti-thymocyte globulin, then maintained on tacrolimus and steroids for about 3 years.

Findings of the study overall: Peak GvH clone levels in circulation were associated with early post-transplant HvG declines. Some GvH clones appeared in ileal mucosa or blood before recipient bone marrow.

TCRdb's table, derived via immunoSEQ multiplex PCR, lists solely in-frame clones and lacks some. The sample has about 100,000 clones, more than 85% seen once. The CDR3 totals 12 residues. Germline values: CDR1 MDHEN, CDR2 SYDVKM. V shed 5 bases and J shed 4 bases, with 8 bases lying between them. Notes on this clone: What it binds is unknown.

The sequencing used unstimulated CD4+ T cells sorted from spleen or lymph node cells, collected before transplant. The chain carries TRBV28 and TRBJ1-2; D possibly corresponds to TRBD1 (5 bases). The clonotype was recovered from a human donor who was the organ donor for an intestinal transplant. The DNA for the CDR3 is TGTGCCAGCAGTGAACAGGCCTATGGCTACACCTTC. Its protein product is CASSEQAYGYTF.